Shown below are 9 T cell receptor beta chains from a single sample sequenced in a study of T cell clonality in common variable immunodeficiency. Using immunoSEQ multiplex PCR, the repertoire was profiled, and TCRdb retains in-frame clones only, with some absent. The record shows about 37,000 clones for this sample, with no singletons present. The sequenced sample consisted of peripheral blood mononuclear cells. All receptors come from a person aged 18-70 years in good health.

The table lists this clone with many counts. The read is 3 residues too short to cover the CDR3 end, so that end is filled in from the germline J gene. The rearrangement joins TRBV20-1 to TRBJ2-7, with 10 bases that match TRBD2. With 0 bases clipped from V and 2 bases from J, the junction kept 16 bases outside the gene matches. The CDR3 runs 19 residues. In germline, CDR1 is DFQATT, CDR2 SNEGSKA (reference sequence). The covered CDR3 bases are TGCAGTGCTAGAGACCCCTCGGAGATAGCGGGAGGAGGGGCCTACGAG. Translating gives CSARDPSEIAGGGAYE. The full CDR3 reads CSARDPSEIAGGGAYEQYF.

This clone was observed at least ten times. Coverage ceases 3 residues before the CDR3 finishes, and the germline J gene fills in the end. This sequence joins TRBV5-1 and TRBJ2-7, with 10 nucleotides matching TRBD1. The ends lost 4 bases at V and 2 bases at J; junction bases unmatched: 6. The CDR3 sequence is 15 residues long. From germline, CDR1 is SGHRS and CDR2 YFSETQ. CDR3 residues: CASSGPGQGPYEQYF. The CDR3 bases that were read are TGCGCCAGCAGCGGACCGGGACAGGGGCCCTACGAG.

This clone has ten or more counts. The read falls 3 residues short of the CDR3 end, and the missing part is taken from the germline J gene. This chain uses TRBV9 with TRBJ2-2; 7 nucleotides match TRBD2. CDR1 is SGDLS, CDR2 YYNGEE, per germline. The CDR3 totals 18 residues. The ends lost 0 bases at V and 1 base at J; junction bases unmatched: 9. CDR3 bases read: TGTGCCAGCAGCGTAGGAGATGTAGCGGGTTGGAACACCGGGGAG. Protein product: CASSVGDVAGWNTGE. The whole CDR3 protein is CASSVGDVAGWNTGELFF.

At least ten counts were recorded for this clone. The junction departs from the called germline gene at one end, perhaps through a read error. The CDR3 extends 3 residues past the end of the read, so its final part is completed from the germline J gene. V usage is TRBV20-1 and J usage is TRBJ1-4; perhaps TRBD1 as D (5 bases). CDR1 and CDR2 (germline): DFQATT, SNEGSKA (reference sequence). The CDR3 covers 15 residues. The CDR3: CSAWGSPGRDEKLFF. The sequenced CDR3 bases are TGTAGTGCTTGGGGCTCTCCCGGGAGAGATGAAAAA.

This clone was observed at least ten times. The CDR3 is CSSLGASGTPHGVYEQYF. The covered CDR3 bases are TGCAGTTCCTTGGGGGCTAGCGGGACCCCACACGGGGTGTACGAG. This rearrangement joins TRBV20-1 to TRBJ2-7; 9 bases are shared with TRBD2. Read sequence stops 3 residues before the CDR3 end, and the germline J gene provides the missing end. V lost 8 bases and J lost 4; bases outside the gene matches: 24. Per germline, CDR1 DFQATT and CDR2 SNEGSKA (reference sequence). The CDR3 sequence is 18 residues long.

This clone was counted at least ten times. CDR3 DNA, as far as it was read: TGTGCCAGCCGCCTGACAGTGAACACTGAA. Translating it yields CASRLTVNTE. The CDR3 as a whole reads CASRLTVNTEAFF. The chain has TRBV2 and TRBJ1-1; D possibly corresponds to TRBD1 (5 bases). The CDR3 end falls 3 residues outside the read, so it is completed with the germline J gene. The germline V gene encodes CDR1 SNHLY and CDR2 FYNNEI. Between the trimmed V and J ends, which lost 8 bases and 0 bases, there was a span of 10 bases. The CDR3 is 13 residues long.

This clone was recorded many times. The sequence runs out 3 residues before the end of the CDR3; the remainder is reconstructed from the germline J gene. The chain combines TRBV20-1 with TRBJ1-5; 7 nucleotides match TRBD1. In germline, CDR1 is DFQATT, CDR2 SNEGSKA (reference sequence). With 2 bases clipped from V and 4 bases from J, the junction kept 11 bases outside the gene matches. The CDR3 consists of 16 residues. CDR3 loop: CSARSTGVLGNQPQHF. CDR3 DNA (partial): TGCAGTGCTAGATCTACAGGGGTATTGGGTAATCAGCCC.

This clone has a count of ten or more. The observed sequence ends 3 residues before the CDR3 terminus, with the missing tail filled in from the germline J gene. V is TRBV15 and J is TRBJ2-7; 10 positions match TRBD2. After removal of 1 base from V and 6 bases from J, the junction contained 9 bases not matched to a gene. CDR3 length: 16 residues. CDR1 and CDR2 from the germline V gene are LNHNV and YYDKDF (reference sequence). The CDR3 DNA, read in part, is TGTGCCACCAGCAGAGGAGGTAGCGGGAGGTCGCGCGAG. It yields the protein CATSRGGSGRSRE. The whole CDR3 protein reads CATSRGGSGRSREQYF.

The table lists this clone with many counts. The read falls 3 residues short of the CDR3 end, and the missing part is taken from the germline J gene. The chain couples TRBV30 to TRBJ2-7, with D possibly TRBD2 on 5 matching bases. This CDR3 spans 14 amino acids. The V and J ends lost 3 bases and 0 bases respectively, with 12 bases between them. Germline loops: CDR1 GTSNPN, CDR2 SVGIG (reference sequence). The part of the CDR3 DNA that was read is TGTGCCTGGAGACGAAACGCGGGCTCCTACGAG. Protein sequence: CAWRRNAGSYE. The complete CDR3 sequence is CAWRRNAGSYEQYF.